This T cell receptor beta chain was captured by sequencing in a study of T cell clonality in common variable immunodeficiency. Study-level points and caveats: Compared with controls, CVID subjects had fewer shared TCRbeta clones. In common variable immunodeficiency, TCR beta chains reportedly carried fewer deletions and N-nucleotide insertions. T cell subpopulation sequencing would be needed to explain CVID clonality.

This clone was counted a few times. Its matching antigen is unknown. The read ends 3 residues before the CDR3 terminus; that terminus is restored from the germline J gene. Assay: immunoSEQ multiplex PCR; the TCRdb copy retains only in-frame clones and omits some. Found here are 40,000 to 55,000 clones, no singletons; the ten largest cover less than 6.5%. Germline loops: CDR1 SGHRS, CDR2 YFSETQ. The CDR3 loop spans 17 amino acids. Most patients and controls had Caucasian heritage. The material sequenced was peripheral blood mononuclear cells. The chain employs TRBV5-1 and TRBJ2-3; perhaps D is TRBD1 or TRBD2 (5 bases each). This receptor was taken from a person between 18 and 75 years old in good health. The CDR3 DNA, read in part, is TGCGCCAGCAGCAAGGACGAGACGAGGCGTAGGGGAGAGACG. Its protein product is CASSKDETRRRGET. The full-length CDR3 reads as CASSKDETRRRGETQYF.